The 21 T cell receptor beta chains presented below share a single source sample, sequenced in a study of early T cells in non-severe SARS-CoV-2 infection. Via MiXCR, TCRdb re-called the 5' RACE reads, giving one row per CDR3 protein. In the table there are roughly 70,000 distinct CDR3 sequences, approximately 13% of which are singletons. Sequencing input: whole blood. All receptors derive from an adult who was a healthcare worker with PCR-confirmed SARS-CoV-2 infection or an uninfected control (not recorded which).

This clonotype was observed a handful of times. The chain has TRBV6-1 and TRBJ2-1; the D gene is possibly TRBD2 (5 bases). This CDR3 has 12 amino acids. Germline CDR1 and CDR2: MNHNS and SASEGT. V was clipped by 6 bases and J by 7 bases, with 10 bases between them. As DNA, the CDR3 is TGTGCCAGCAGGAGGGCGGATAATGAGCAGTTCTTC. Protein sequence: CASRRADNEQFF.

There are many counts of this clonotype. The chain employs TRBV13 and TRBJ2-7; 9 nucleotides agree with TRBD2. The CDR3 consists of 16 residues. V lost 2 bases and J lost 4; bases outside the gene matches: 9. Germline assignment: CDR1 PRHDT and CDR2 FYEKMQ (reference sequence). The DNA of the CDR3 is TGTGCCAGCAGCTTAAGAGGTCGAGCGGGGGGATACGAGCAGTACTTC. It codes for CASSLRGRAGGYEQYF.

In its sample, this clonotype was seen a few times. This chain links TRBV20-1 with TRBJ2-7; D uncertain. The CDR3 consists of 13 residues. V lost 3 bases to trimming and J lost 0 bases, with 9 bases between them. The V gene's germline CDR1 is DFQATT and CDR2 SNEGSKA (reference sequence). The CDR3 nucleotides read TGCAGTGCTAGTTCAGGTAGCTCCTACGAGCAGTACTTC. Its protein product is CSASSGSSYEQYF.

The chain recombines TRBV5-5 with TRBJ1-4, with a weak D call TRBD1 (5 bases). Germline assignment: CDR1 SGHKS and CDR2 YYEKEE (reference sequence). Trimming removed 4 bases at V and 8 bases at J, with 18 bases between. The CDR3 has 15 amino acids. The CDR3 is CASSIIQGGREKLFF. In DNA, the CDR3 is TGTGCCAGCAGCATAATCCAGGGAGGTCGGGAAAAACTGTTTTTT.

The chain has TRBV5-1 and TRBJ1-1, with 8 bases matching TRBD1. V lost 2 bases to trimming and J lost 1 base; unmatched junction nucleotides: 4. Germline V gene data show CDR1 as SGHRS and CDR2 as YFSETQ. The CDR3 is 15 residues long. CDR3 in amino acids: CASSFKGQGNTEAFF. Written as DNA, the CDR3 is TGCGCCAGCAGCTTTAAAGGACAGGGGAACACTGAAGCTTTCTTT.

This clonotype was detected ten times or more. The chain couples TRBV30 to TRBJ1-5, with D unresolved. V shed 5 bases and J shed 0 bases, with 11 bases lying between them. Germline-derived CDR1 and CDR2 are GTSNPN and SVGIG (reference sequence). This CDR3 contains 14 residues. The CDR3 bases are TGTGCCTGGTTGGAACGGCTTAGCAATCAGCCCCAGCATTTT. Translation gives CAWLERLSNQPQHF. Based on the CDR3 plus reference TRBV30 and TRBJ1-5, the full variable domain is SQTIHQWPATLVQPVGSPLSLECTVEGTSNPNLYWYRQAAGRGLQLLFYSVGIGQISSEVPQNLSASRPQDRQFILSSKKLLLSDSGFYLCAWLERLSNQPQHFGDGTRLSIL.

The chain couples TRBV6-1 to TRBJ2-7; 9 nucleotides agree with TRBD1. There are 16 residues in the CDR3. Trimming cost V 3 bases and J 4 bases; bases outside gene matches: 10. The germline V gene has CDR1 MNHNS and CDR2 SASEGT. CDR3 coding DNA: TGTGCCAGCAGTGATAATCCGGGACAGGGCTTATACGAGCAGTACTTC. Its translation is CASSDNPGQGLYEQYF.

The J gene is TRBJ1-5, the V gene TRBV7-8; 7 positions match TRBD1. Germline lookup yields CDR1 SGHVS and CDR2 FQNEAQ. This CDR3 contains 17 residues. CDR3 sequence reads: CATSGRGLGYSNQPQHF. The CDR3 DNA follows: TGTGCAACCAGCGGCAGGGGGTTAGGCTATAGCAATCAGCCCCAGCATTTT.

The chain carries TRBV2 and TRBJ1-5; D not certain. CDR1 SNHLY and CDR2 FYNNEI come from the germline V gene. V gave up 0 bases and J gave up 4 bases, with 7 bases separating them. The CDR3 loop spans 14 amino acids. The CDR3 reads CASSEATSNQPQHF. Here the CDR3 DNA reads TGTGCCAGCAGTGAAGCTACAAGTAATCAGCCCCAGCATTTT.

The chain combines TRBV6-1 with TRBJ1-1; D unclear. The V end lost 2 bases, the J end lost 1 base, and 8 bases lay between the germline ends. Germline lookup yields CDR1 MNHNS and CDR2 SASEGT. The CDR3 runs to 14 residues. The CDR3 region is CASSEQAANTEAFF. The CDR3 DNA follows: TGTGCCAGCAGTGAACAGGCAGCGAACACTGAAGCTTTCTTT.

In its sample, this clonotype was seen many times. The chain links TRBV7-8 to TRBJ2-6, with D perhaps TRBD2 (5 bases). This CDR3 is 15 amino acids long. Germline V gene sequence: CDR1 SGHVS, CDR2 FQNEAQ. V gave up 5 bases and J gave up 2 bases, with 10 bases separating them. The CDR3 protein is CASSLEGPGANVLTF. Written as DNA, the CDR3 is TGTGCCAGCAGCCTAGAGGGTCCTGGGGCCAACGTCCTGACTTTC.

This clonotype was recorded at least ten times. The chain couples TRBV3-1 to TRBJ2-3; D is ambiguous. The CDR3 is 14 residues long. Germline CDR1 is LGHDT and CDR2 is YNNKEL (reference sequence). V was pared by 2 bases and J by 4 bases, with 10 bases between. The CDR3 protein is CASSQTSMADTQYF. The CDR3 bases are TGTGCCAGCAGCCAAACCAGTATGGCAGATACGCAGTATTTT.

The DNA of the CDR3 is TGCGCCAGCAGCCAAGGCCCTAGCGACGAGCAGTACTTC. Translation gives CASSQGPSDEQYF. This chain links TRBV4-1 with TRBJ2-7, with D perhaps TRBD2 (6 bases). The V gene lost 1 base and the J gene lost 5 bases, with 9 bases spanning the gap. The CDR3 spans 13 residues. CDR1 is MGHRA, CDR2 YSYEKL, per germline.

There are many counts of this clonotype. V is TRBV20-1 and J is TRBJ1-4; 10 bases are shared with TRBD1. Germline CDR1 and CDR2: DFQATT and SNEGSKA (reference sequence). This CDR3 is 18 amino acids long. With 3 bases clipped from V and 3 bases from J, the junction kept 13 bases outside the gene matches. The CDR3 here is CSASPSPGQGSANEKLFF. The CDR3 DNA reads TGCAGTGCTAGCCCTAGTCCGGGACAGGGGTCGGCTAATGAAAAACTGTTTTTT.

The chain employs TRBV3-1 and TRBJ2-1; 8 bases are a match to TRBD1. Unmatched junction bases numbered 6, after V lost 6 bases and J lost 5 bases. Germline V lookup: CDR1 LGHDT, CDR2 YNNKEL (reference sequence). This CDR3 has 14 amino acids. CDR3 loop: CASRNQDRDNEQFF. The CDR3 coding sequence is TGTGCCAGCAGGAACCAGGACAGGGACAATGAGCAGTTCTTC.

V gene TRBV29-1 combines with J gene TRBJ2-3, with D perhaps TRBD1 (5 bases). The ends were cut back, 7 bases at V and 6 bases at J, with 14 bases in the middle. CDR1 is SQVTM, CDR2 ANQGSEA, per germline. This CDR3 contains 12 residues. CDR3 sequence reads: CSAKQGGDTQYF. For the CDR3, the DNA is TGCAGCGCCAAGCAGGGTGGTGATACGCAGTATTTT.

The chain joins TRBV9 to TRBJ2-7; TRBD1 matches at 7 bases. Germline loops: CDR1 SGDLS, CDR2 YYNGEE. CDR3 length equals 14 residues. V lost 2 bases and J lost 0; bases outside the gene matches: 2. CDR3 bases: TGTGCCAGCAGCGTCGGGACAGCCTCCTACGAGCAGTACTTC. Its protein is CASSVGTASYEQYF.

This clonotype showed up just a few times. In DNA form, the CDR3 reads TGTGCCAGCAGCCTTTGGTCCGTTAAAAGCTCCTACAATGAGCAGTTCTTC. Amino acid sequence: CASSLWSVKSSYNEQFF. This chain joins TRBV16 and TRBJ2-1; D is uncertain. In germline, CDR1 is KGHSY, CDR2 FQNENV. The CDR3 runs 17 residues. V lost 4 bases and J 0 bases, leaving 16 bases between the germline ends. Full variable domain (remainder filled in from reference TRBV16 and TRBJ2-1): GEEVAQTPKHLVRGEGQKAKLYCAPIKGHSYVFWYQQVLKNEFKFLISFQNENVFDETGMPKERFSAKCLPNSPCSLEIQATKLEDSAVYFCASSLWSVKSSYNEQFFGPGTRLTVL.

The chain couples TRBV20-1 to TRBJ2-7; D gene unclear. CDR1 and CDR2 from the germline V gene are DFQATT and SNEGSKA (reference sequence). The ends were cut back, 0 bases at V and 2 bases at J, with 2 bases in the middle. This CDR3 is built from 11 residues. The CDR3 DNA reads as TGCAGTGCTAGAGAGACCTACGAGCAGTACTTC. Translating it yields CSARETYEQYF.

This clonotype showed up just a few times. CDR3 residues: CASSQRPDTEAFF. The CDR3 DNA reads TGTGCCAGCAGCCAACGACCGGACACTGAAGCTTTCTTT. This sequence joins TRBV3-1 and TRBJ1-1, with unresolved D. Per germline, CDR1 LGHDT and CDR2 YNNKEL (reference sequence). The CDR3 has 13 residues. V lost 2 bases, J lost 3 bases, and 7 bases lay in between.

The genes are TRBV4-3 and TRBJ2-4; 8 nucleotides agree with TRBD1. CDR1 and CDR2 (germline): LGHNA, YSLEER. J was trimmed by 5 bases and V by 2 bases; bases with no gene match: 8. The CDR3 is 16 amino acids. Here the CDR3 reads CASSQLGQAPQNIQYF. For the CDR3, the DNA is TGCGCCAGCAGCCAACTGGGACAGGCCCCTCAAAACATTCAGTACTTC.